One sample yielded the 10 T cell receptor beta chains listed below, sequenced in a study of cytomegalovirus exposure and HLA in healthy donors. This PCR relied on a set of 60 Vbeta primers and 13 Jbeta primers. The method was immunoSEQ multiplex PCR; TCRdb's version includes in-frame clones alone and lacks a portion of them. Of about 80,000 clones listed, around 85% are singletons. Sequenced input: PBMCs. These receptors were taken from a human donor in good health.

The chain joins TRBV7-2 to TRBJ2-5; 8 nucleotides align to TRBD1. Germline CDR1 is SGHTA and CDR2 is FQGNSA. V gave up 5 bases and J gave up 1 base; unmatched junction bases: 0. This CDR3 is built from 13 residues. CDR3 sequence: CASSQGAQETQYF. The CDR3 DNA reads TGTGCCAGCAGCCAGGGGGCCCAAGAGACCCAGTACTTC.

V gene TRBV2 combines with J gene TRBJ1-3; D not resolved. Germline V gene lookup returns CDR1 SNHLY and CDR2 FYNNEI. Between the trimmed V and J ends, which lost 7 bases and 3 bases, there was a span of 10 bases. This CDR3 has 13 amino acids. The CDR3 reads CASKEGSGNTIYF. CDR3 sequence (DNA): TGTGCCAGCAAAGAGGGCAGTGGAAACACCATATATTTT.

V gene TRBV4-3 combines with J gene TRBJ2-3; D may be TRBD1 (6 bases). V gave up 3 bases and J gave up 6 bases, with 22 bases separating them. Germline V gene sequence: CDR1 LGHNA, CDR2 YSLEER. The CDR3 has 17 residues. The CDR3 protein is CASSHTLGSGQGDTQYF. The CDR3 bases are TGCGCCAGCAGCCATACACTCGGGTCAGGGCAGGGGGATACGCAGTATTTT.

The V gene is TRBV15, the J gene TRBJ1-3, with unresolved D. This CDR3 has 15 residues. In germline, CDR1 is LNHNV, CDR2 YYDKDF (reference sequence). V lost 0 bases and J 4 bases, leaving 10 bases between the germline ends. CDR3 protein: CATSRDFGRGNTIYF. CDR3 bases: TGTGCCACCAGCAGAGATTTCGGGAGAGGAAACACCATATATTTT.

The CDR3: CASSPSGTGGFGNEQYF. The CDR3 DNA follows: TGTGCCAGCAGCCCTTCCGGGACAGGGGGCTTTGGCAACGAGCAGTACTTC. V usage is TRBV9 and J usage is TRBJ2-7; 12 positions agree with TRBD1. V dropped 4 bases and J dropped 5; count of bases not matched to a gene: 13. In germline, CDR1 is SGDLS, CDR2 YYNGEE. The CDR3 contains 17 residues.

V and J are TRBV16 and TRBJ1-2; tentatively, D is TRBD1 (6 bases). There are 14 residues in the CDR3. V lost 0 bases and J 8 bases, leaving 13 bases between the germline ends. Looked up from germline, CDR1 is KGHSY and CDR2 is FQNENV. The CDR3 protein is CASSQSGQGYGYTF. DNA of the CDR3: TGTGCCAGCAGCCAATCGGGGCAGGGGTACGGCTACACCTTC.

This chain connects TRBV29-1 to TRBJ2-5; D is undetermined. Germline V gives CDR1 SQVTM, CDR2 ANQGSEA. The CDR3 covers 14 residues. Between the trimmed V and J ends, which lost 4 bases and 5 bases, there was a span of 17 bases. The CDR3 here is CSVAPATLRETQYF. DNA of the CDR3: TGCAGCGTTGCTCCCGCGACTTTGCGGGAGACCCAGTACTTC. The complete variable domain, with remaining parts taken from reference TRBV29-1 and TRBJ2-5, reads SAVISQKPSRDICQRGTSLTIQCQVDSQVTMMFWYRQQPGQSLTLIATANQGSEATYESGFVIDKFPISRPNLTFSTLTVSNMSPEDSSIYLCSVAPATLRETQYFGPGTRLLVL.

The chain combines TRBV5-8 with TRBJ1-1; a possible D gene is TRBD1 (5 bases). V was cut by 3 bases and J by 1 base, with 16 bases left in between. The CDR3 consists of 16 residues. Germline V gives CDR1 SGHTS, CDR2 YDEGEE. The CDR3 is CASSSGRVRRNTEAFF. The CDR3 region has the DNA TGTGCCAGCAGCTCCGGCAGGGTCCGGAGGAACACTGAAGCTTTCTTT. Based on the CDR3 plus reference TRBV5-8 and TRBJ1-1, the full variable domain is EAGVTQSPTHLIKTRGQQATLRCSPISGHTSVYWYQQALGLGLQFLLWYDEGEERNRGNFPPRFSGRQFPNYSSELNVNALELEDSALYLCASSSGRVRRNTEAFFGQGTRLTVV.

The chain combines TRBV5-1 with TRBJ2-7, with D perhaps matching TRBD1 (8 bases). V gave up 4 bases and J gave up 4 bases, with 18 bases separating them. The CDR3 loop spans 15 amino acids. Germline CDR1 and CDR2: SGHRS and YFSETQ. In DNA form, the CDR3 reads TGCGCCAGCAGCGTACAGGGGGGGATTGGTTACGAGCAGTACTTC. This gives the protein CASSVQGGIGYEQYF.

The rearrangement links TRBV6-1 to TRBJ1-4; TRBD1 might be the D (5 bases). The CDR3 runs to 13 residues. Germline CDR1 and CDR2: MNHNS and SASEGT. Deletions cut 4 bases from V and 7 bases from J, with 10 bases between. The CDR3 DNA reads as TGTGCCAGCAGTGGGCCGGGGGGTGAAAAACTGTTTTTT. This gives the protein CASSGPGGEKLFF.